The present T cell receptor (beta chain) was sequenced within a study of T cells in localized non-small cell lung cancer. Findings and limits, study-wide: A median of around 60 clones ranked among the top 100 in tumor appeared in adjacent lung.

Libraries were prepared by immunoSEQ multiplex PCR; TCRdb keeps only in-frame clonotypes and omits some of them. The table lists tens of thousands of clones, approximately 82% of them singletons, with 15% to 20% in the top ten. Comments on this clone: Its antigen is not identified.

From germline, CDR1 is SGHNT and CDR2 YYREEE (reference sequence). This CDR3 is built from 13 residues. The V end lost 1 base, the J end lost 2 bases, and 6 bases lay between the germline ends. The chain links TRBV5-4 to TRBJ1-1; D gene ambiguous. Sequenced here: peripheral blood, sampled before any cancer treatment. This sequence originates from a female donor of 60 years or more with stage II squamous cell lung carcinoma. Here the CDR3 reads CASSLYFNTEAFF. CDR3 sequence (DNA): TGTGCCAGCAGCTTGTACTTCAACACTGAAGCTTTCTTT.